The 30 T cell receptor beta chains in this list originate from one sample, sequenced in a study of intratumoral heterogeneity in liver cancer. Assay used: immunoSEQ multiplex PCR; TCRdb lists only in-frame clones, some missing. The sample includes 5,500 to 6,000 clones, around 68% of them seen just once. The sample in question was tumor-adjacent normal tissue, obtained before any cancer treatment. These receptor sequences come from a man aged 70-80 years with hepatocellular carcinoma.

V is TRBV29-1 and J is TRBJ1-2; the D is unclear. Germline lookup yields CDR1 SQVTM and CDR2 ANQGSEA. Trimming took 7 bases from V and 6 from J, leaving 12 bases between them. CDR3 length: 11 residues. Here the CDR3 reads CSAAWGDGYTF. CDR3 DNA: TGCAGCGCTGCATGGGGAGATGGCTACACCTTC.

In its sample, this clone was seen a few times. V usage is TRBV7-9 and J usage is TRBJ2-5, with D hard to call. CDR3 size: 15 residues. Germline V gene data show CDR1 as SEHNR and CDR2 as FQNEAQ (reference sequence). The V gene lost 0 bases and the J gene lost 5 bases, with 13 bases spanning the gap. CDR3 DNA sequence: TGTGCCAGCAGCTTAGCGCCGAGCGTAGGCGAGACCCAGTACTTC. It yields the protein CASSLAPSVGETQYF.

The rearrangement joins TRBV29-1 to TRBJ1-1; D gene uncertain. The length of the CDR3 is 14 residues. The germline gives CDR1 SQVTM, CDR2 ANQGSEA. V was trimmed by 3 bases and J by 3 bases, leaving 14 bases between them. In nucleotides, the CDR3 is TGCAGCGTTGAGATGCCTGCGACATACACTGAAGCTTTCTTT. Its translation is CSVEMPATYTEAFF.

As concerns this clone: The junction departs from germline at one end; a sequencing error may be responsible. The chain carries TRBV7-8 and TRBJ1-2, with TRBD1 matching 9 bases. The CDR3 consists of 12 residues. Looked up from germline, CDR1 is SGHVS and CDR2 is FQNEAQ. CDR3 loop: CASSLGQGPSSF. The CDR3 DNA reads TGTGCCAGCAGCTTGGGACAGGGCCCCTCTTCCTTC.

The rearrangement joins TRBV2 to TRBJ2-5, with D possibly matching TRBD1 (5 bases). This CDR3 contains 15 residues. From germline, CDR1 is SNHLY and CDR2 FYNNEI. Trimming took off 7 bases at V and 3 bases at J, with 18 bases between the two ends. CDR3: CASNPQGRKEETQYF. The CDR3 region has the DNA TGTGCCAGCAACCCCCAGGGTAGGAAAGAAGAGACCCAGTACTTC.

This sequence joins TRBV30 and TRBJ2-7; 11 nucleotides match TRBD1. Germline CDR1 and CDR2: GTSNPN and SVGIG (reference sequence). The CDR3 loop spans 14 amino acids. V shed 5 bases and J 9 bases; nucleotides not matched to a gene: 12. CDR3 loop: CAWATGQGVTRQYF. The CDR3 region has the DNA TGTGCCTGGGCTACGGGACAGGGGGTTACGAGGCAGTACTTC.

The chain is built from TRBV6-2 or TRBV6-3 and TRBJ2-3; D uncertain. There are 12 residues in the CDR3. Germline values: CDR1 MNHEY, CDR2 SVGEGT. Between the trimmed V and J ends, which lost 2 bases and 4 bases, there was a span of 4 bases. CDR3 DNA sequence: TGTGCCAGCAGTTACCCCCCAGATACGCAGTATTTT. Amino acid sequence: CASSYPPDTQYF.

The rearrangement links TRBV12-3 or TRBV12-4 to TRBJ2-1; D is uncertain. The CDR3 spans 13 residues. Trimming left V 6 bases short and J 10 bases short, with 16 bases between. The CDR3 nucleotides are TGTGCCAGCAGATCCGCGACCGGAAGGGAGCAGTTCTTC. Translation gives CASRSATGREQFF.

V usage is TRBV4-1 and J usage is TRBJ2-1; no definite D call. Trimming shortened V by 1 base and J by 5 bases, and 18 bases separated the two germline ends. The CDR3 consists of 17 residues. The germline V gene encodes CDR1 MGHRA and CDR2 YSYEKL. The CDR3 here is CASSQGSFTTANNEQFF. The DNA of the CDR3 is TGCGCCAGCAGCCAAGGTTCTTTTACTACGGCGAACAATGAGCAGTTCTTC.

The chain uses TRBV10-3 and TRBJ2-2; D is possibly TRBD2 (5 bases). This CDR3 comprises 12 residues. Germline CDR1 is ENHRY and CDR2 is SYGVKD. CDR3 sequence (DNA): TGTGCTACGGGGTGGGACACCGGGGAGCTGTTTTTT. The encoded protein is CATGWDTGELFF.

The V call is TRBV7-9, the J call TRBJ2-3; TRBD2 matches at 7 bases. Losses at the gene ends were 3 bases for V and 3 bases for J; bases not matched to a gene: 6. The CDR3 totals 15 residues. The V gene's germline CDR1 is SEHNR and CDR2 FQNEAQ (reference sequence). The CDR3, as DNA: TGTGCCAGCAGCTTTTTCGGGGGAGGGACAGATACGCAGTATTTT. Translating gives CASSFFGGGTDTQYF.

This chain links TRBV15 with TRBJ2-1; TRBD2 is a possible D gene (7 bases). Germline V CDR1 and CDR2: LNHNV, YYDKDF (reference sequence). The CDR3 is 16 residues long. The V and J ends lost 0 bases and 0 bases respectively, with 9 bases between them. As DNA, the CDR3 is TGTGCCACCAGCAGAGATGGGGGGGCCTCCTACAATGAGCAGTTCTTC. Protein sequence: CATSRDGGASYNEQFF.

The chain couples TRBV6-5 to TRBJ1-4; D perhaps matches TRBD1 (6 bases). In germline, CDR1 is MNHEY, CDR2 SVGAGI. Deletions cut 1 base from V and 8 bases from J, with 14 bases between. The CDR3 contains 15 residues. CDR3 sequence (DNA): TGTGCCAGCAGTTACTTAGGGGGGGGTAAGGAAAAACTGTTTTTT. The encoded protein is CASSYLGGGKEKLFF.

V gene TRBV27 combines with J gene TRBJ2-1, with D possibly matching TRBD1 (5 bases). This CDR3 has 13 amino acids. CDR1 and CDR2 (germline): MNHEY, SMNVEV (reference sequence). Trimming stripped 6 bases from V and 3 bases from J, with 9 bases between. CDR3 sequence: CASSPGLYNEQFF. CDR3 DNA sequence: TGTGCCAGCAGCCCAGGGCTCTACAATGAGCAGTTCTTC.

V and J are TRBV27 and TRBJ2-2, with 13 bases that match TRBD2. Trimming cost V 5 bases and J 5 bases; bases outside gene matches: 8. The CDR3 runs to 17 residues. Germline V lookup: CDR1 MNHEY, CDR2 SMNVEV (reference sequence). The CDR3, as DNA: TGTGCCAGCAGTGAACGACTAGCGGGGGGCCGGACCGGGGAGCTGTTTTTT. Protein product: CASSERLAGGRTGELFF.

This chain connects TRBV23-1 to TRBJ1-2; D gene uncertain. TRBV23-1 is placed among ORFs of uncertain function. The CDR3 is made up of 12 amino acids. V lost 0 bases and J 9 bases, leaving 8 bases between the germline ends. The DNA of the CDR3 is TGCGCCAGCAGTCAATCATTCGGGTGCTACACCTTC. Protein product: CASSQSFGCYTF.

V usage is TRBV6-5 and J usage is TRBJ2-7; weak D call: TRBD2 (6 bases). This CDR3 spans 12 amino acids. Trimming pared 6 bases from V and 2 bases from J, leaving 8 bases between. Germline V gene data show CDR1 as MNHEY and CDR2 as SVGAGI. DNA of the CDR3: TGTGCCAGCAGGGGGGGAACCTACGAGCAGTACTTC. This encodes CASRGGTYEQYF.

The chain uses TRBV4-1 and TRBJ2-7; tentative D call: TRBD1 (5 bases). Germline loops: CDR1 MGHRA, CDR2 YSYEKL. This CDR3 region has 15 residues. The V end lost 4 bases, the J end lost 2 bases, and 15 bases lay between the germline ends. For the CDR3, the DNA is TGCGCCAGCAGCCTAAATACAGGTAGCACCTACGAGCAGTACGTC. Its translation: CASSLNTGSTYEQYV.

The chain has TRBV3-1 (or the pseudogene TRBV3-2) and TRBJ2-2; D not resolved. The CDR3 spans 14 residues. Trimming took off 4 bases at V and 2 bases at J, with 8 bases between the two ends. CDR1 LGHDT and CDR2 YNNKEL come from the germline V gene (reference sequence). This chain's CDR3 is CASSPLLNTGELFF. The CDR3, as DNA: TGTGCCAGCAGCCCTCTTCTTAACACCGGGGAGCTGTTTTTT.

This clone was seen a few times. The CDR3 DNA reads TGTGCCAGTAGTATAGGTGGCAGGGTACGAGGCTACACCTTC. Protein sequence: CASSIGGRVRGYTF. The chain has TRBV19 and TRBJ1-2, with D maybe TRBD1 (5 bases). The length of the CDR3 is 14 residues. Deletions cut 1 base from V and 8 bases from J, with 14 bases between. The germline gives CDR1 LNHDA, CDR2 SQIVND (reference sequence).

In its sample, this clone was seen once. This chain uses TRBV21-1 with TRBJ2-2; the table names TRBD1, a call not compared with the DNA. TRBV21-1 is listed as a pseudogene. The CDR3 sequence is 12 residues long. CDR3 nucleotide sequence: TGCCGAGGGAAGGGGGTCACCGGGGAGCTGTTTTTT. Translating it yields CRGKGVTGELFF.

This chain uses TRBV6-5 with TRBJ2-7; D is possibly TRBD1 or TRBD2 (5 bases each). This CDR3 is 15 amino acids long. The ends were cut back, 5 bases at V and 6 bases at J, with 20 bases in the middle. Germline CDR1 and CDR2: MNHEY and SVGAGI. As DNA, the CDR3 is TGTGCCAGCAGTAAGGATACCGGGACCTTGGGCGAGCAGTACTTC. Protein product: CASSKDTGTLGEQYF.

V is TRBV28 and J is TRBJ1-5; D not certain. The V gene lost 3 bases and the J gene lost 4 bases, with 7 bases spanning the gap. Germline CDR1 is MDHEN and CDR2 is SYDVKM. This CDR3 has 13 residues. CDR3 residues: CASSFGRNQPQHF. CDR3 DNA sequence: TGTGCCAGCAGTTTCGGCCGTAATCAGCCCCAGCATTTT. Based on the CDR3 plus reference TRBV28 and TRBJ1-5, the full variable domain is DVKVTQSSRYLVKRTGEKVFLECVQDMDHENMFWYRQDPGLGLRLIYFSYDVKMKEKGDIPEGYSVSREKKERFSLILESASTNQTSMYLCASSFGRNQPQHFGDGTRLSIL.

The count of this clone is one. The rearrangement joins TRBV5-4 to TRBJ1-4; 8 bases map to TRBD1. The CDR3 length is 14 residues. Germline-derived CDR1 and CDR2 are SGHNT and YYREEE (reference sequence). Losses at the gene ends were 3 bases for V and 6 bases for J; bases not matched to a gene: 4. In nucleotides, the CDR3 is TGTGCCAGCAGCTCCAGGGGGCTGGATGAAAAACTGTTTTTT. This translates into CASSSRGLDEKLFF.

This clone was seen a handful of times. The V and J genes are TRBV15 and TRBJ1-1; no clear D gene. The CDR3 loop spans 14 amino acids. Trimming took off 1 base at V and 1 base at J, with 7 bases between the two ends. CDR1 and CDR2 from the germline V gene are LNHNV and YYDKDF (reference sequence). The CDR3 protein is CATSRVYRNTEAFF. In DNA, the CDR3 is TGTGCCACCAGCAGAGTTTACAGGAACACTGAAGCTTTCTTT.

The count of this clone is one. J is TRBJ1-3 and V is TRBV3-1 (or the pseudogene TRBV3-2); possible D gene TRBD1, 5 bases. This CDR3 comprises 15 residues. Deletions cut 1 base from V and 6 bases from J, with 13 bases between. Germline CDR1 LGHDT, CDR2 YNNKEL (reference sequence). The CDR3, as DNA: TGTGCCAGCAGCCAAGGGGCAGGGAAAGAAAACACCATATATTTT. Translation gives CASSQGAGKENTIYF.

This clone was recorded only once. This chain connects TRBV20-1 to TRBJ2-5; possible D gene TRBD2, 7 bases. Germline V gene sequence: CDR1 DFQATT, CDR2 SNEGSKA (reference sequence). The V and J ends lost 3 bases and 4 bases respectively, with 15 bases between them. This CDR3 has 14 amino acids. This CDR3 reads CSASKPGGPETQYF. The CDR3 coding sequence is TGCAGTGCTAGTAAGCCCGGGGGGCCAGAGACCCAGTACTTC.

J is TRBJ1-5 and V is TRBV23-1, with D perhaps TRBD1 (6 bases). TRBV23-1 carries the ORF label, with uncertain function. Trimming took 4 bases from V and 4 from J, leaving 11 bases between them. This CDR3 has 14 residues. The CDR3 sequence is CASSPGHPNQPQHF. CDR3 in DNA: TGCGCCAGCAGTCCGGGACACCCAAATCAGCCCCAGCATTTT.

The chain recombines TRBV5-1 with TRBJ2-1; TRBD2 might be the D (5 bases). CDR3 length: 16 amino acids. Germline V CDR1 and CDR2: SGHRS, YFSETQ. V lost 6 bases and J 5 bases, leaving 21 bases between the germline ends. CDR3: CASTRLEGIYDNEQFF. The CDR3 nucleotides are TGCGCCAGCACCCGGTTAGAGGGTATCTACGACAATGAGCAGTTCTTC.

V is TRBV3-1 (or the pseudogene TRBV3-2) and J is TRBJ1-2, with D possibly being TRBD1 (5 bases). V lost 4 bases to trimming and J lost 6 bases, with 15 bases between them. There are 14 residues in the CDR3. Germline CDR1 and CDR2: LGHDT and YNNKEL (reference sequence). The CDR3 protein is CASSRWDLSDGYTF. The CDR3 DNA reads TGTGCCAGCAGCCGGTGGGACTTATCGGATGGCTACACCTTC.